This TCR beta chain was captured by sequencing in a study of identical twins. Findings and caveats of the study: Within cord blood, abundant beta clonotypes carried fewer insertions, but memory repertoires showed no such trend. Where out-of-frame alpha sequences were twin-shared, they showed excess low generation probability. Beta out-of-frame twin sharing showed a weaker excess.

The CDR3 runs 16 residues. CDR1 MGHRA and CDR2 YSYEKL come from the germline V gene. A universal primer site was added by template switching, and unique molecular identifiers were carried by the cDNA. TCRdb recomputed calls from the 5' RACE reads with MiXCR, one row per CDR3 protein. The sample records 1.5 million or so distinct CDR3 sequences, about 32% being singletons. This clonotype occurred a few times. The antigen is not known. The sequence came from a newborn girl in good health. The rearrangement joins TRBV4-1 to TRBJ2-5, with 10 bases aligning to TRBD1. The DNA end is a closer match to TRBJ2-7, so the J assignment may be wrong. Sequenced material: cord blood. The CDR3: CASTSQPGQGFYEQYF. In DNA form, the CDR3 reads TGCGCCAGCACCTCTCAACCGGGACAGGGGTTCTACGAGCAGTACTTC.